The present T cell receptor beta chain was sequenced within a study of shared clonotypes between healthy human individuals. Whole-study findings and limits: Generally, naive subsets (rather than memory subsets) showed larger estimated richness.

In the case of this clone: Its target is unknown.

Germline CDR1 SGHRS, CDR2 YFSETQ. The V end was cut by 7 bases, the J end by 1 base, with 11 bases between. The CDR3 has 13 amino acids. Only in-frame clones appear in the TCRdb table, and some are missing; sequencing was by immunoSEQ multiplex PCR. The table shows fewer than 1 million clones, with about 97% occurring only once. CD45RO-negative cells were positively selected for CCR7, leaving out terminally differentiated effector memory CD45RA+ cells. This TCR was recovered from a man younger than 40 in good health. The genes are TRBV5-1 and TRBJ1-1, with D unclear. The specimen sequenced was naive CD8+ T cells sorted from blood. In nucleotides, the CDR3 is TGCGCCAGCGCTATAGAAAGGAACACTGAAGCTTTCTTT. Translation: CASAIERNTEAFF.